The 18 T cell receptor beta chains below all came from one sample that was sequenced in a study of T cell repertoires in cytomegalovirus infection. In TCRdb, the reads were re-called with MiXCR into one record per CDR3 protein. The sample comprises roughly 300,000 distinct CDR3 sequences, 8% to 10% of which are singletons, and about 4.5% rests with the top ten. The sequenced sample consisted of PBMCs. The receptors here all came from a human donor in good health (CMV status not recorded). Some clones in this sample may be carry-over from other donors' samples.

This clonotype was seen more than once but under ten times. The chain is built from TRBV28 and TRBJ2-3; TRBD2 might be the D (6 bases). Germline CDR1 and CDR2: MDHEN and SYDVKM. V gave up 4 bases and J gave up 3 bases, with 17 bases separating them. This CDR3 has 16 residues. In DNA form, the CDR3 reads TGTGCCAGCAGTTGGGAGAGATTAGGGACTACAGATACGCAGTATTTT. As protein: CASSWERLGTTDTQYF.

There are a few counts of this clonotype. The chain links TRBV12-3 or TRBV12-4 to TRBJ1-1; maybe TRBD1 (6 bases). V lost 6 bases, J lost 4 bases, and 18 bases lay in between. The CDR3 totals 15 residues. The chain's CDR3 is CASRREGGSSTEAFF. In DNA form, the CDR3 reads TGTGCCAGCAGACGAGAGGGGGGTAGTAGCACTGAAGCTTTCTTT.

This clonotype was counted between two and nine times. Written as DNA, the CDR3 is TGTGCCAGCAGCCAAGAGACCTTTTTTGGGGAGCAGTTCTTC. It codes for CASSQETFFGEQFF. This chain connects TRBV14 to TRBJ2-1; no clear D gene. Germline CDR1 is SGHDN and CDR2 is FVKESK. The CDR3 length is 14 residues. V dropped 0 bases and J dropped 10 bases, with 13 bases sitting between them.

This clonotype has only a few counts. V is TRBV28 and J is TRBJ1-5, with a possible D match to TRBD1 (6 bases). This CDR3 spans 14 amino acids. Looked up from germline, CDR1 is MDHEN and CDR2 is SYDVKM. V lost 0 bases and J lost 9, with 12 bases in between. The CDR3, as DNA: TGTGCCAGCAGTTTATGGGGGGCCCGACTGCCCCAGCATTTT. It translates to CASSLWGARLPQHF.

This clonotype was counted a few times. The gene calls are TRBV2 and TRBJ2-3, with D perhaps TRBD1 or TRBD2 (5 bases each). The CDR3 is made up of 14 amino acids. Looked up from germline, CDR1 is SNHLY and CDR2 is FYNNEI. V dropped 0 bases and J dropped 8 bases, with 12 bases sitting between them. CDR3 sequence: CASSEAGVKGTQYF. CDR3 DNA sequence: TGTGCCAGCAGTGAAGCGGGGGTTAAGGGTACGCAGTATTTT.

J is TRBJ2-1 and V is TRBV14; D is perhaps TRBD1 (5 bases). CDR1 SGHDN and CDR2 FVKESK come from the germline V gene. Trimming took 5 bases from V and 8 from J, leaving 13 bases between them. CDR3 length: 13 residues. The CDR3 DNA sequence: TGTGCCAGCAGCTCACAGGTACGGGATGAGCAGTTCTTC. Its translation: CASSSQVRDEQFF.

This rearrangement joins TRBV6-6 to TRBJ2-5, with 9 bases that match TRBD1. V lost 7 bases to trimming and J lost 2 bases; unmatched junction nucleotides: 5. Germline CDR1 reads MNHNY; CDR2 reads SVGAGI (reference sequence). CDR3 size: 14 residues. The CDR3 is CASTLGQGQETQYF. CDR3 nucleotides: TGTGCCAGCACCCTCGGACAGGGGCAAGAGACCCAGTACTTC.

This clonotype was found many times. The chain is built from TRBV6-1 and TRBJ1-5, with D possibly TRBD1 on 5 matching bases. Germline loops: CDR1 MNHNS, CDR2 SASEGT. The CDR3 has 13 residues. Trimming removed 4 bases at V and 4 bases at J, with 8 bases between. The CDR3 DNA reads TGTGCCAGCAGTGGACAGATTAATCAGCCCCAGCATTTT. Its translation: CASSGQINQPQHF.

In this sample, this clonotype turned up many times. This chain uses TRBV4-2 with TRBJ2-5; D gene uncertain. The ends were cut back, 0 bases at V and 4 bases at J, with 12 bases in the middle. CDR1 and CDR2 from the germline V gene are LGHNA and YNFKEQ. The CDR3 has 15 residues. The DNA for the CDR3 is TGTGCCAGCAGCCAAGATCAGGATGCAAGAGAGACCCAGTACTTC. It translates to CASSQDQDARETQYF.

This clonotype was recorded many times. The chain combines TRBV7-2 with TRBJ1-5; D not resolved. CDR1 SGHTA and CDR2 FQGNSA come from the germline V gene. V lost 0 bases, J lost 2 bases, and 11 bases lay in between. The CDR3 has 16 residues. CDR3 sequence (DNA): TGTGCCAGCAGCTTAGCTGAGGGTCGGGGCAATCAGCCCCAGCATTTT. Its translation: CASSLAEGRGNQPQHF.

This CDR3 reads CASSLRSAGSTDTQYF. For the CDR3, the DNA is TGTGCCAGCAGCTTGAGGTCGGCCGGAAGCACAGATACGCAGTATTTT. The chain employs TRBV7-3 and TRBJ2-3; D remains ambiguous. CDR3 length: 16 residues. Germline assignment: CDR1 SGHTA and CDR2 FQGTGA. Trimming removed 3 bases from V and 0 bases from J, with 13 bases in between.

This clonotype was detected ten times or more. This chain joins TRBV7-8 and TRBJ2-4; D is unresolved. Trimming left V 4 bases short and J 0 bases short, with 13 bases between. The length of the CDR3 is 16 residues. The germline gives CDR1 SGHVS, CDR2 FQNEAQ. CDR3 nucleotides: TGTGCCAGCAGCTCCAGTAGGGTGGTAGCCAAAAACATTCAGTACTTC. Protein sequence: CASSSSRVVAKNIQYF. Using reference TRBV7-8 and TRBJ2-4 for the parts outside the CDR3, the full variable domain is GAGVSQSPRYKVAKRGQDVALRCDPISGHVSLFWYQQALGQGPEFLTYFQNEAQLDKSGLPSDRFFAERPEGSVSTLKIQRTQQEDSAVYLCASSSSRVVAKNIQYFGAGTRLSVL.

This clonotype was seen a handful of times. The V call is TRBV6-2 or TRBV6-3, the J call TRBJ2-3; D unresolved. This CDR3 comprises 11 residues. In germline, CDR1 is MNHEY, CDR2 SVGEGT. Deletions cut 0 bases from V and 7 bases from J, with 2 bases between. The CDR3 reads CASSYSYTQYF. The CDR3 bases are TGTGCCAGCAGTTACTCTTATACGCAGTATTTT.

The chain combines TRBV20-1 with TRBJ2-5; weak D call: TRBD1 (6 bases). The CDR3 is 14 residues long. Germline CDR1 and CDR2: DFQATT and SNEGSKA (reference sequence). Trimming stripped 5 bases from V and 5 bases from J, with 18 bases between. For the CDR3, the DNA is TGCAGTGCTTCGGACCTTTCAGGGGTCGAGACCCAGTACTTC. This gives the protein CSASDLSGVETQYF.

In this sample, this clonotype turned up many times. The chain carries TRBV7-8 and TRBJ1-4, with TRBD1 identical over 7 bases. This CDR3 region has 14 residues. Germline CDR1 SGHVS, CDR2 FQNEAQ. Trimming at V came to 5 bases and at J to 4 bases, leaving 4 bases not matched to a gene. In nucleotides, the CDR3 is TGTGCCAGCAGCCTGGGACAGTTTAATGAAAAACTGTTTTTT. It encodes CASSLGQFNEKLFF.

The genes are TRBV13 and TRBJ2-5; possibly TRBD1 for D (6 bases). Germline values: CDR1 PRHDT, CDR2 FYEKMQ (reference sequence). This CDR3 has 16 amino acids. V was pared by 5 bases and J by 2 bases, with 18 bases between. The CDR3, as DNA: TGTGCCAGCAGCGTCACAGGGACGGCCTTACAAGAGACCCAGTACTTC. Translating it yields CASSVTGTALQETQYF.

At least ten counts were recorded for this clonotype. The chain is built from TRBV6-2 or TRBV6-3 and TRBJ2-2; 11 bases map to TRBD2. CDR3 length equals 15 residues. Germline V gives CDR1 MNHEY, CDR2 SVGEGT. Unmatched junction bases numbered 1, after V lost 6 bases and J lost 1 base. This chain's CDR3 is CASRTSGRNTGELFF. Written as DNA, the CDR3 is TGTGCCAGCAGAACTAGCGGGAGGAACACCGGGGAGCTGTTTTTT.

The V call is TRBV30, the J call TRBJ1-3, with 7 bases identical to TRBD1. Trimming took 2 bases from V and 8 from J; bases not matched to a gene: 12. This CDR3 has 15 amino acids. Germline CDR1 is GTSNPN and CDR2 is SVGIG (reference sequence). Here the CDR3 DNA reads TGTGCCTGGAGTCGTCGGGACAGCTTGGAAGACACCATATATTTT. Residues: CAWSRRDSLEDTIYF. The complete variable domain, with remaining parts taken from reference TRBV30 and TRBJ1-3, reads SQTIHQWPATLVQPVGSPLSLECTVEGTSNPNLYWYRQAAGRGLQLLFYSVGIGQISSEVPQNLSASRPQDRQFILSSKKLLLSDSGFYLCAWSRRDSLEDTIYFGEGSWLTVV.